What follows is one T cell receptor beta chain and its context. Its antigen remains unidentified. These data originate in a study of somatic mutations in cytotoxic T cells in rheumatoid arthritis. Study at large: Selected populations of V beta antibody-stained T cells underwent flow sorting at nearly 100% purity; these encompassed V beta1+ cells subjected to TCRB sequencing. Overall study results and limits: Healthy controls showed no age-related rise in CD8+ clonality, whereas rheumatoid arthritis patients did.

Libraries were prepared by immunoSEQ multiplex PCR; TCRdb keeps only in-frame clonotypes and omits some of them. The sample has 15,000 to 20,000 clones; about four fifths are singletons. The ends were cut back, 4 bases at V and 0 bases at J, with 19 bases in the middle. CDR3 length: 17 amino acids. Germline-derived CDR1 and CDR2 are SGHDN and FVKESK. Material for sequencing was CD8+ T cells sorted from blood. This clonotype originated in an adult with rheumatoid arthritis. This chain joins TRBV14 and TRBJ2-7, with unresolved D. The CDR3 is CASSPSNVGSHSYEQYF. Written as DNA, the CDR3 is TGTGCCAGCAGCCCTTCAAACGTCGGCAGCCACTCCTACGAGCAGTACTTC. Full variable domain (missing parts from reference TRBV14 and TRBJ2-7): EAGVTQFPSHSVIEKGQTVTLRCDPISGHDNLYWYRRVMGKEIKFLLHFVKESKQDESGMPNNRFLAERTGGTYSTLKVQPAELEDSGVYFCASSPSNVGSHSYEQYFGPGTRLTVT.